This T cell receptor beta chain was identified during a study of T cell repertoires in cytomegalovirus infection. Study in general: Indications came from public TCR beta signatures; they pointed to CMV infection and to a matching HLA type.

TCRdb ran MiXCR on the reads and lists one entry per CDR3 protein. The sample lists around 900,000 distinct CDR3 sequences; around 30% were seen once. This clonotype was seen more than once but under ten times. Its antigen is not known. Per germline, CDR1 MNHNS and CDR2 SASEGT. V was clipped by 6 bases and J by 0 bases, with 11 bases between them. The CDR3 extends over 14 amino acids. Specimen: cultured CD8+ T cells from PBMCs, collected from culture after CMV antigen stimulation. The clonotype was recovered from a human donor in good health (CMV status not recorded). Some clones in this sample may be carry-over from other donors' samples. V usage is TRBV6-1 and J usage is TRBJ1-2, with D hard to call. CDR3 region: CASSFLFANYGYTF. CDR3 in DNA: TGTGCCAGCAGCTTTTTGTTTGCTAACTATGGCTACACCTTC.